The rows below give T cell receptor beta chains drawn from one sample of a study of shared T cell receptors in the human thymus. Assay used: immunoSEQ multiplex PCR; TCRdb lists only in-frame clones, some missing. The sample contains approximately 580,000 clones, roughly 74% of which appear only once. The data were also submitted as part of a second study, on human thymus T cells.

Material for sequencing was thymocytes. These receptors came from a boy under two years old with a congenital heart defect. CDR3s include the opening cysteine and the closing phenylalanine or tryptophan. Each record gives: clone size, V gene, CDR3 length, J gene, CDR3 protein. The size of a clone is reported for some rows only, either as once, few or many, or as a class for expanded clones.

size: .; V: TRBV11-2; length: 16; J: TRBJ2-2; CDR3: CASSRTTGDFTGELFF
size: .; V: TRBV13; length: 12; J: TRBJ2-1; CDR3: CASSSPPGEQFF
size: .; V: TRBV28; length: 16; J: TRBJ2-7; CDR3: CASSFKLAGASYEQYF
size: .; V: TRBV11-2; length: 18; J: TRBJ2-7; CDR3: CASSLVPTRRPWGGEQYF
size: .; V: TRBV19; length: 13; J: TRBJ1-3; CDR3: CASKGTVRNTIYF
size: .; V: TRBV29-1; length: 13; J: TRBJ1-2; CDR3: CSVGADSHYGYTF
size: .; V: TRBV29-1; length: 14; J: TRBJ2-3; CDR3: CSVEQGGRTDTQYF
size: once; V: TRBV7-9; length: 15; J: TRBJ1-2; CDR3: CASSPTGASYYGYTF
size: .; V: TRBV11-2; length: 15; J: TRBJ1-3; CDR3: CASSPGGASGNTIYF
size: .; V: TRBV7-2; length: 15; J: TRBJ2-7; CDR3: CASSPRTSGAEEQYF
size: .; V: TRBV4-2; length: 18; J: TRBJ2-3; CDR3: CASSQDGTGDLSTDTQYF
size: .; V: TRBV7-2; length: 18; J: TRBJ2-7; CDR3: CASSSPGLAGWRAYEQYF
size: .; V: TRBV2; length: 13; J: TRBJ2-1; CDR3: CADGQGAYNEQFF
size: .; V: TRBV5-1; length: 17; J: TRBJ2-7; CDR3: CASSLGSWWERHYEQYF
size: .; V: TRBV4-1; length: 15; J: TRBJ2-5; CDR3: CASRPRQGNRETQYF
size: .; V: TRBV29-1; length: 13; J: TRBJ1-2; CDR3: CSFGGEHEDGYTF
size: few; V: TRBV4-3; length: 15; J: TRBJ2-7; CDR3: CASSLGTSGSDEQYF
size: .; V: TRBV6-5; length: 12; J: TRBJ2-7; CDR3: CASRQGAHEQYF
size: .; V: TRBV27; length: 13; J: TRBJ1-5; CDR3: CASSPGQTQPQHF
size: .; V: TRBV4-3; length: 15; J: TRBJ1-2; CDR3: CASSQVPGQVYGYTF
size: .; V: TRBV13; length: 14; J: TRBJ2-5; CDR3: CASSFFYGKETQYF
size: once; V: TRBV27; length: 17; J: TRBJ2-2; CDR3: CASIGPPGTGNTGELFF
size: .; V: TRBV19; length: 14; J: TRBJ2-7; CDR3: CASSTGLASYEQYF
size: .; V: TRBV5-6; length: 15; J: TRBJ2-7; CDR3: CASSLVARVIDEQYF
size: .; V: TRBV6-5; length: 15; J: TRBJ2-7; CDR3: CASSTGGGLDYEQYF
size: .; V: TRBV7-3; length: 19; J: TRBJ2-1; CDR3: CASSLGGAGSGINGYEQFF
size: .; V: TRBV20-1; length: 11; J: TRBJ1-2; CDR3: CSARPRGGYTF
size: .; V: TRBV28; length: 20; J: TRBJ1-5; CDR3: CASSFVYGQGAGVSNQPQHF
size: .; V: TRBV6-1; length: 10; J: TRBJ2-1; CDR3: CASSVREQFF
size: .; V: TRBV11-3; length: 11; J: TRBJ2-3; CDR3: CASSFRGPQYF
size: .; V: TRBV7-6; length: 16; J: TRBJ1-3; CDR3: CASSLAPLGSGNTIYF
size: .; V: TRBV29-1; length: 12; J: TRBJ1-1; CDR3: CSVGPSDTEAFF
size: .; V: TRBV7-9; length: 17; J: TRBJ1-4; CDR3: CASSSLEGGTTNEKLFF
size: once; V: TRBV7-2; length: 17; J: TRBJ1-5; CDR3: CASSSRGGRGPGQPQHF
size: few; V: TRBV4-1; length: 17; J: TRBJ2-7; CDR3: CASSQDGPSGSSYEQYF
size: .; V: TRBV6-1; length: 16; J: TRBJ2-1; CDR3: CASSEPLLAGYNEQFF
size: .; V: TRBV6-5; length: 15; J: TRBJ2-5; CDR3: CASSLRTSGRETQYF
size: few; V: TRBV28; length: 12; J: TRBJ2-7; CDR3: CASSFGSYEQYF
size: .; V: TRBV2; length: 16; J: TRBJ2-7; CDR3: CASSESSGQGVGEQYF
size: few; V: TRBV5-1; length: 15; J: TRBJ1-1; CDR3: CASSTEQGGNTEAFF
size: .; V: TRBV4-2; length: 15; J: TRBJ2-3; CDR3: CASSQVGRSTDTQYF
size: .; V: TRBV19; length: 12; J: TRBJ1-1; CDR3: CASSTVNTEAFF
size: .; V: TRBV12-5; length: 15; J: TRBJ2-1; CDR3: CASGFRTGYDNEQFF
size: .; V: TRBV30; length: 14; J: TRBJ2-5; CDR3: CAWSAGTVLETQYF
size: once; V: TRBV9; length: 16; J: TRBJ2-2; CDR3: CASSVGLAGGDGELFF
size: .; V: TRBV4-1; length: 19; J: TRBJ2-2; CDR3: CASSQTVRLASRVGGELFF
size: .; V: TRBV7-2; length: 14; J: TRBJ2-1; CDR3: CASSQSVILNEQFF
size: .; V: TRBV15; length: 17; J: TRBJ2-3; CDR3: CATSRKRELASTDTQYF
size: .; V: TRBV30; length: 14; J: TRBJ1-4; CDR3: CAWSVGTGHEKLFF
size: .; V: TRBV7-6; length: 16; J: TRBJ2-1; CDR3: CASSPGTSLSYNEQFF
size: .; V: TRBV5-4; length: 19; J: TRBJ1-2; CDR3: CASRRGGVARTEANYGYTF
size: .; V: TRBV5-1; length: 15; J: TRBJ2-2; CDR3: CASSLTSGNTGELFF
size: .; V: TRBV5-6; length: 14; J: TRBJ2-6; CDR3: CASSFSSGANVLTF